This T cell receptor beta chain was sequenced during a study of PD-L1 blockade in urothelial cancer. Study summary: Males with bladder-origin urothelial cancer made up about 85% of the 29 patients. Each blood sample yielded a median of about 150,000 T cells.

CDR3 length: 13 residues. V lost 0 bases and J lost 7, with 8 bases in between. CDR1 and CDR2 (germline): SGHRS, YFSETQ. Findings and caveats of the study: Tumor-linked clones in blood grew more by 3 weeks in durable-benefit patients.

Of note for this clone: Its antigen remains unidentified.

Sequencing used immunoSEQ multiplex PCR; TCRdb keeps in-frame clones, though not all of them. The data contain around 50,000 clones, around 83% of them singletons. Documented time point: pretreatment peripheral blood. This TCR derives from a middle-aged man with urothelial cancer. The chain has TRBV5-1 and TRBJ2-1; D is possibly TRBD2 (5 bases). Sequenced here: PBMCs, sampled around atezolizumab (anti-PD-L1) treatment. The CDR3 reads CASSLAGGNEQFF. CDR3 nucleotides: TGCGCCAGCAGCTTGGCTGGCGGGAATGAGCAGTTCTTC. Full variable domain (remainder filled in from reference TRBV5-1 and TRBJ2-1): KAGVTQTPRYLIKTRGQQVTLSCSPISGHRSVSWYQQTPGQGLQFLFEYFSETQRNKGNFPGRFSGRQFSNSRSEMNVSTLELGDSALYLCASSLAGGNEQFFGPGTRLTVL.